The clone carrying this T cell receptor beta chain was found once. Its antigen is unidentified. The data were produced by immunoSEQ multiplex PCR, yet TCRdb's version contains in-frame clones alone and is incomplete. This table holds 2 million to 2.5 million clones, about 92% found once. The entry originates in a study of shared clonotypes between healthy human individuals. The overall study: CD4 naive cells filled three plates per donor, CD4 memory three, CD8 naive two and CD8 memory one.

Naive CD8 populations comprised CD45RO-negative cells positively selected for CCR7, excluding terminally differentiated effector memory CD45RA+ cells. General study results and limits: How much donors shared clonotypes was expected to be affected by sequencing depth.

The germline V and J ends were trimmed by 3 bases and 4 bases, with 15 bases remaining between them. This CDR3 is 15 amino acids long. Germline V gene sequence: CDR1 SNHLY, CDR2 FYNNEI. The chain couples TRBV2 to TRBJ1-2, with a tentative D call TRBD1 (5 bases). This receptor was identified in a man between 18 and 35 years old in good health. Some clones in this sample may be carry-over from other donors' samples. Sequenced: naive CD8+ T cells from PBMCs. CDR3 residues: CASSEHRKVVYGYTF. The CDR3 nucleotides are TGTGCCAGCAGTGAGCACAGGAAAGTAGTCTATGGCTACACCTTC.